The rows below give T cell receptor beta chains drawn from one sample of a study of a mutant IDH1 vaccine in newly diagnosed glioma. TCRdb's copy holds only in-frame clones and misses some; the assay was immunoSEQ multiplex PCR. The data show 20,000 to 25,000 clones, about 85% seen once. The specimen was PBMCs, collected from a glioma patient treated with radiotherapy, temozolomide or both. These receptors all stem from a man aged 40-50 years with glioma. Both conserved end residues are part of each CDR3. D genes are given only for firm matches. The size of a clone is reported for some rows only, either as once, few or many, or as a class for expanded clones.

V	D	size	J	DNA	CDR3
TRBV19	-	-	TRBJ1-5	TGTGCCAGTAGTCCAAGGGACTTCAATCAGCCCCAGCATTTT	CASSPRDFNQPQHF
TRBV30	TRBD1	-	TRBJ1-5	TGTGCCTGGAGTGTAAGGGGACAGGGAGGGCGGCCCCAGCATTTT	CAWSVRGQGGRPQHF
TRBV30	-	-	TRBJ2-3	TGTGCCTGGAGTAAAGGCGGTTCGTTAGATACGCAGTATTTT	CAWSKGGSLDTQYF
TRBV5-1	-	medium-sized	TRBJ1-5	TGCGCCAGCAGTATACAGGGTTCATATCAGCCCCAGCATTTT	CASSIQGSYQPQHF
TRBV28	-	-	TRBJ1-5	TGTGCCAGCAGTTTACGCGGGCCCCAGCATTTT	CASSLRGPQHF
TRBV7-2	-	-	TRBJ1-1	TGTGCCAGCAGCCCTCGCCAGGCCCCACTTACATCGGGGGCTTTCTTT	CASSPRQAPLTSGAFF
TRBV6-1	TRBD2	once	TRBJ2-3	TGTGCCAGCAGTGAACTAGCGGGGGGGGCTAGCACAGATACGCAGTATTTT	CASSELAGGASTDTQYF
TRBV2	TRBD2	-	TRBJ2-7	TGTGCCAGCAGGGGACTAGCGGGAGGGTACGAGCAGTACTTC	CASRGLAGGYEQYF
TRBV30	TRBD1	-	TRBJ1-1	TGTGCCTGGAGCCCTGGGACAGGGGTAAGGACTGAAGCTTTCTTT	CAWSPGTGVRTEAFF
TRBV6-1	TRBD2	-	TRBJ2-2	TGTGCCAGCAGTGTCATTAGCGGGGGGGACACCGGGGAGCTGTTTTTT	CASSVISGGDTGELFF
TRBV6-1	TRBD2	-	TRBJ2-7	TGTGCCAGCAGGGAGGGGACTACATACGAGCAGTACTTC	CASREGTTYEQYF
TRBV6-6	-	-	TRBJ2-2	TGTGCCAGTACCTTCGGGGGCGGTTTAGGCGGGGAGCTGTTTTTT	CASTFGGGLGGELFF
TRBV5-6	TRBD1	-	TRBJ1-1	TGTGCCAGCAGCCCCGGGACAGGGCTTATGAACACTGAAGCTTTCTTT	CASSPGTGLMNTEAFF
TRBV19	-	-	TRBJ1-5	TGTGCCAGTAGTATAAGAACAGGAGGGGATCAGCCCCAGCATTTT	CASSIRTGGDQPQHF
TRBV9	TRBD1	-	TRBJ2-2	TGTGCCAGCAGCGCCCGACAGGGTTACACCGGGGAGCTGTTTTTT	CASSARQGYTGELFF
TRBV25-1	-	-	TRBJ2-1	TGTGCCAGCAGTGATCACCGGGACTTCTTTTACAATGAGCAGTTCTTC	CASSDHRDFFYNEQFF
TRBV6-5	TRBD1	once	TRBJ1-4	TGTGCCAGCAGTTCCGGGACAGGGGTTGAAAAACTGTTTTTT	CASSSGTGVEKLFF
TRBV7-9	-	-	TRBJ2-3	TGTGCCAGCAGCTTAGTAGGGAGTCGCCCGGATACGCAGTATTTT	CASSLVGSRPDTQYF
TRBV6-5	-	-	TRBJ1-2	TGTGCCAGCAGTTACGGCGGGGGGGGGACTCCTTATGGCTACACCTTC	CASSYGGGGTPYGYTF
TRBV4-1	TRBD1	-	TRBJ2-7	TGCGCCAGCAGCCAAGAAGAGCAGGGGGCCCTCTACGAGCAGTACTTC	CASSQEEQGALYEQYF
TRBV4-1	TRBD1	-	TRBJ1-4	TGCGCCAGCAGCCAAGCGCGACAGGGCGGTCGGGCTAATGAAAAACTGTTTTTT	CASSQARQGGRANEKLFF
TRBV5-1	-	-	TRBJ1-1	TGCGCCAGCAGCCCGGCCGGGGTGAAGGACACTGAAGCTTTCTTT	CASSPAGVKDTEAFF
TRBV5-1	-	-	TRBJ1-1	TGCGCCAGCAGCTTGGCCATGGCGGACACTGAAGCTTTCTTT	CASSLAMADTEAFF
TRBV2	-	-	TRBJ1-5	TGTGCCAGCAGTGAAGCCTCCGGGAAGCAGCAGCCCCAGCATTTT	CASSEASGKQQPQHF
TRBV18	-	-	TRBJ2-5	TGTGCCAGCTCACCGCTCAGCAGGCAAGAGACCCAGTACTTC	CASSPLSRQETQYF
TRBV27	-	-	TRBJ2-2	TGTGCCAGCAGTCAAGACAGGACGAACACCGGGGAGCTGTTTTTT	CASSQDRTNTGELFF
TRBV11-2	-	-	TRBJ1-1	TGTGCCAGCAGCTTATCCTGGGGCACTGAAGCTTTCTTT	CASSLSWGTEAFF
TRBV7-2	TRBD2	-	TRBJ2-7	TGTGCCAGCGGCGTAGCGGGAGGCCCCTCGTTCTACTTC	CASGVAGGPSFYF
TRBV2	-	-	TRBJ1-4	TGTGCCAGCAGTGAGCAGGGGACAACTAATGAAAAACTGTTTTTT	CASSEQGTTNEKLFF
TRBV2	-	medium-sized	TRBJ1-4	TGTGCCAGCAGAGACGGGACTCTACTCTCCCCGGGCGAAAAACTGTTTTTT	CASRDGTLLSPGEKLFF
TRBV4-1	TRBD1	-	TRBJ1-2	TGCGCCAGCAGCCAATACGGACAGGGACTTAGGAGCTACACCTTC	CASSQYGQGLRSYTF
TRBV19	TRBD1	-	TRBJ1-2	TGTGCCAGTAGTATTGAGGGGGCGTTCGATGGCTACACCTTC	CASSIEGAFDGYTF
TRBV5-1	-	-	TRBJ2-3	TGCGCCAGCAGCTTGGGGCAGGGACCTTCCACAGATACGCAGTATTTT	CASSLGQGPSTDTQYF
TRBV19	-	-	TRBJ1-1	TGTGCCAGTAGTATTTTTATGAACACTGAAGCTTTCTTT	CASSIFMNTEAFF